Listed below are T cell receptor beta chains from one sample, sequenced in a study of blood T cell repertoires in COVID-19. TCRdb's table, derived via immunoSEQ multiplex PCR, lists solely in-frame clones and lacks some. Among 110,000 to 150,000 clones listed, roughly 90% were seen once. The material sequenced was peripheral blood. The receptor set was obtained from a man in his sixties with active or convalescent COVID-19. Both conserved end residues are part of each CDR3. Fields, in order: D gene, J gene, V gene, clone size, CDR3 protein, CDR3 DNA. The D gene is left open where the match is weak. Size is omitted from some rows. Given values are once, few, many or a class for expanded clones.

NA TRBJ1-1 TRBV4-3 few CASRLNYLGNTEAFF TGCGCCAGCAGACTCAACTACTTGGGGAACACTGAAGCTTTCTTT
TRBD2 TRBJ2-3 TRBV7-2 NA CASSPSRTSGGAGDTQYF TGTGCCAGCAGCCCATCGCGGACTAGCGGGGGGGCGGGAGATACGCAGTATTTT
TRBD1 TRBJ1-1 TRBV6-2/TRBV6-3 NA CASSPQGRAEAFF TGTGCCAGCAGTCCACAGGGGCGCGCTGAAGCTTTCTTT
TRBD1 TRBJ2-3 TRBV27 NA CASSLAGDRGTQYF TGTGCCAGCAGTTTAGCTGGGGACAGGGGGACGCAGTATTTT
NA TRBJ1-3 TRBV24-1 NA CATSDPYAGDEGNTIYF TGTGCCACCAGTGACCCATATGCAGGGGACGAGGGAAACACCATATATTTT
NA TRBJ1-1 TRBV6-4 NA CASRGGDLAFF TGTGCCAGCAGGGGAGGGGACCTAGCTTTCTTT
NA TRBJ1-1 TRBV19 NA CASSSRQSAEAFF TGTGCCAGTAGTTCCCGACAGTCGGCTGAAGCTTTCTTT
NA TRBJ1-2 TRBV6-6 NA CASSRTKPDGLNYGYTF TGTGCCAGCAGCCGAACGAAACCAGACGGACTTAACTATGGCTACACCTTC
TRBD1 TRBJ2-7 TRBV7-3 NA CASSTTGGSNEQYF TGTGCCAGCAGCACGACAGGGGGATCAAACGAGCAGTACTTC
TRBD2 TRBJ2-3 TRBV3-1/TRBV3-2 NA CASSLRGGGAGPDTQYF TGTGCCAGCAGCCTTAGGGGCGGGGGGGCCGGTCCAGATACGCAGTATTTT
NA TRBJ1-5 TRBV29-1 NA CSVVGTGDNQPQHF TGCAGCGTTGTCGGTACGGGTGATAATCAGCCCCAGCATTTT
TRBD2 TRBJ2-7 TRBV28 NA CASRLAGPYEQYF TGTGCCAGCAGACTAGCGGGGCCTTACGAGCAGTACTTC
TRBD1 TRBJ2-1 TRBV18 NA CASSVRTGDNEQFF TGTGCCAGCTCAGTTCGGACAGGGGACAATGAGCAGTTCTTC
TRBD2 TRBJ2-3 TRBV7-2 NA CASSRSLAGDYTQYF TGTGCCAGCAGCCGTTCATTAGCGGGGGACTATACGCAGTATTTT
NA TRBJ1-1 TRBV5-4 many CASSLALGGDTEAFF TGTGCCAGCAGCTTGGCCCTCGGGGGGGACACTGAAGCTTTCTTT
TRBD2 TRBJ2-2 TRBV3-1/TRBV3-2 NA CASSQRGLVRRELFF TGTGCCAGCAGCCAACGGGGACTAGTTCGGCGGGAGCTGTTTTTT
TRBD1 TRBJ1-2 TRBV11-3 NA CASSTNRGRGYTF TGTGCCAGCAGCACGAACAGGGGGCGGGGCTACACCTTC
TRBD1 TRBJ1-5 TRBV19 NA CASRSQGTGNNQPQHF TGTGCCAGTAGAAGCCAGGGGACAGGGAACAATCAGCCCCAGCATTTT
NA TRBJ2-3 TRBV3-1/TRBV3-2 NA CASSPNQVTGEADTQYF TGTGCCAGCAGCCCGAACCAGGTGACGGGAGAGGCAGATACGCAGTATTTT
NA TRBJ2-7 TRBV19 many CASSNSYEQYF TGTGCCAGTTCGAACAGCTACGAGCAGTACTTC
NA TRBJ2-2 TRBV13 NA CASSLGRGWTGELFF TGTGCCAGCAGCCTTGGACGGGGATGGACCGGGGAGCTGTTTTTT
TRBD2 TRBJ2-3 TRBV6-5 NA CASRGNSGGPDTQYF TGTGCCAGCAGGGGCAATAGCGGGGGGCCCGATACGCAGTATTTT
TRBD2 TRBJ2-7 TRBV30 NA CAWRRLAGGLYEQYF TGTGCCTGGAGACGACTAGCGGGAGGGCTATACGAGCAGTACTTC
NA TRBJ1-6 TRBV6-1 NA CASSEQGPNSPLHF TGTGCCAGCAGTGAGCAGGGCCCAAATTCACCCCTCCACTTT
NA TRBJ2-7 TRBV10-3 NA CAITSGLPYEQYF TGTGCCATCACTTCAGGGTTGCCCTACGAGCAGTACTTC
NA TRBJ2-7 TRBV25-1 once CASNQGPTSKQYF TGTGCCAGCAACCAGGGTCCCACCAGCAAGCAGTACTTC
NA TRBJ1-2 TRBV5-1 NA CASSRDSANYGYTF TGCGCCAGCAGCCGGGACTCCGCTAACTATGGCTACACCTTC
TRBD1 TRBJ2-7 TRBV25-1 NA CASSRGLQRSGYEQYF TGTGCCAGCTCCAGGGGGCTTCAACGGTCCGGCTACGAGCAGTACTTC
NA TRBJ2-7 TRBV5-1 NA CASSLPDTAYEQYF TGCGCCAGCAGCTTGCCGGACACCGCCTACGAGCAGTACTTC
NA TRBJ2-5 TRBV29-1 NA CSVDKGNQETQYF TGCAGCGTTGATAAGGGGAACCAAGAGACCCAGTACTTC
TRBD1 TRBJ2-5 TRBV5-1 NA CASSPGQGETQYF TGCGCCAGCAGCCCGGGACAGGGAGAGACCCAGTACTTC
NA TRBJ1-4 TRBV19 NA CASRTLTSREKLFF TGTGCCAGTAGGACCCTGACAAGCCGCGAAAAACTGTTTTTT
TRBD2 TRBJ2-2 TRBV4-1 NA CASSQVSGGDTGELFF TGCGCCAGCAGCCAAGTTAGCGGGGGCGACACCGGGGAGCTGTTTTTT
TRBD1 TRBJ1-3 TRBV5-1 NA CASSLDTGAGNTIYF TGCGCCAGCAGCTTGGATACAGGGGCTGGAAACACCATATATTTT
TRBD1 TRBJ1-4 TRBV6-5 NA CASNRRGQGNEKLFF TGTGCCAGCAATAGAAGGGGACAGGGAAATGAAAAACTGTTTTTT
TRBD1 TRBJ2-2 TRBV24-1 NA CATSDVDRAVTGELFF TGTGCCACCAGTGATGTCGACAGGGCGGTCACCGGGGAGCTGTTTTTT